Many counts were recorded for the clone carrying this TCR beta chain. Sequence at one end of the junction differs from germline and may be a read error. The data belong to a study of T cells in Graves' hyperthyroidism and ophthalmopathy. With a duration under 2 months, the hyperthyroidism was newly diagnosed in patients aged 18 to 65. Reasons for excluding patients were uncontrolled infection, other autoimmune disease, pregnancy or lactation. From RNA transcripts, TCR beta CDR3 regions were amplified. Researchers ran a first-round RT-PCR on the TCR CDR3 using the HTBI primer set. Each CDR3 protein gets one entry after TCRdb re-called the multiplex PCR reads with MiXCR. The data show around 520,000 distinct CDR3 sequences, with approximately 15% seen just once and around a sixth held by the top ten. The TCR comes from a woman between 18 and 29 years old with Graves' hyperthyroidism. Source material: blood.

CDR3 nucleotides: TGTGCCAGCCAGCTGGGACAGCGAGACGGGGAGCTGTTTTTT. This codes for CASQLGQRDGELFF. The J gene is TRBJ2-2, the V gene TRBV5-1; 7 nucleotides agree with TRBD1. The CDR3 is made up of 14 amino acids. Germline V gives CDR1 SGHRS, CDR2 YFSETQ.